What follows is one T cell receptor beta chain and its context. The antigen is undetermined. The data derive from a study of T cell responses to AZD1222 COVID-19 vaccine. General study results and limits: Researchers report vaccine-associated CD4 TCRs spanning spike, with dominance at 160-218 and 743-854. Repertoires in all cases were sampled only once the peak T cell response had passed. Females made up more of the donors, who were largely white British, and clonal diversity may have come out too low.

The assay was immunoSEQ multiplex PCR, and TCRdb's table has in-frame clones only and misses some. This sample has 120,000 or so clones; around 88% occur once, and the top ten carry over 8.5%. Sequences were derived from peripheral blood, sampled on day 0 of MenACWY control vaccination. The sequence was collected from an adult in good health.

CDR3: CASSLSAGTGTEAFF. The CDR3 bases are TGCGCCAGCAGCTTATCCGCAGGGACGGGGACTGAAGCTTTCTTT. The chain joins TRBV5-1 to TRBJ1-1; TRBD1 is a possible D gene (5 bases). Trimming shortened V by 2 bases and J by 5 bases, and 16 bases separated the two germline ends. The CDR3 has 15 residues. Germline-derived CDR1 and CDR2 are SGHRS and YFSETQ.